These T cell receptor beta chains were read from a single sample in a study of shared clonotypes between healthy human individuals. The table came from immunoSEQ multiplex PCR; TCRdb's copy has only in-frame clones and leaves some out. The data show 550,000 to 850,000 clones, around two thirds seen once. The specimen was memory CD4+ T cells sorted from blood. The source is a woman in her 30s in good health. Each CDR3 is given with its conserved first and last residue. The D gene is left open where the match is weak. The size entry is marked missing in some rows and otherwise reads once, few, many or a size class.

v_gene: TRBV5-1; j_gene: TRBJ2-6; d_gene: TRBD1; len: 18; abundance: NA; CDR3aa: CASSARDRYFSGANVLTF; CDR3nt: TGCGCCAGCAGCGCCAGGGACAGGTATTTTTCTGGGGCCAACGTCCTGACTTTC
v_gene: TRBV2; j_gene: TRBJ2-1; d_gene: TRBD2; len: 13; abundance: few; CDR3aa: CASHRTRNNEQFF; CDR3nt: TGTGCCAGCCACCGGACTAGGAACAATGAGCAGTTCTTC
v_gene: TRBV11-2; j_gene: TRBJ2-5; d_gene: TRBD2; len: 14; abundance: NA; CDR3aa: CASSFSGTRETQYF; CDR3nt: TGTGCCAGCAGCTTCTCCGGGACTAGGGAGACCCAGTACTTC
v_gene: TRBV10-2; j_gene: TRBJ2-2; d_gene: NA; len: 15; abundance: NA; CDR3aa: CASSELLTVNGELFF; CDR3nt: TGCGCCAGCAGTGAGCTCTTGACGGTTAACGGGGAGCTGTTTTTT
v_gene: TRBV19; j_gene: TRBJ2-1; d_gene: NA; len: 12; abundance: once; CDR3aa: CASSPGGLAQFF; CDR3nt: TGTGCCAGTAGCCCCGGGGGGCTGGCGCAGTTCTTC
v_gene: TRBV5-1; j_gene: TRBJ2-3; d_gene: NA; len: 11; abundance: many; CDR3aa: CASSDTDTQYF; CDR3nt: TGCGCCAGCAGCGACACAGATACGCAGTATTTT
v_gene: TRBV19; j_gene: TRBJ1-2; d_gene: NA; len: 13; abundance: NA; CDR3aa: CASSSGTPYGYTF; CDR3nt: TGTGCCAGTAGTTCCGGGACTCCTTATGGCTACACCTTC
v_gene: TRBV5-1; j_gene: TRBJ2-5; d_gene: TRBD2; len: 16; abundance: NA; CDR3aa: CASSLGIAGAQETQYF; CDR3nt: TGCGCCAGCAGCTTGGGAATAGCGGGAGCACAAGAGACCCAGTACTTC
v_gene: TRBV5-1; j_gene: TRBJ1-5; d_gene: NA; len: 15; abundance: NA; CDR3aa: CASSLDPESNQPQHF; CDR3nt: TGCGCCAGCAGCTTGGACCCAGAAAGCAATCAGCCCCAGCATTTT
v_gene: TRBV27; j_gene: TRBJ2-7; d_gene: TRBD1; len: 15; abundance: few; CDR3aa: CASSLQTGKTYEQYF; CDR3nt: TGTGCCAGCAGTCTGCAGACAGGGAAAACCTACGAGCAGTACTTC
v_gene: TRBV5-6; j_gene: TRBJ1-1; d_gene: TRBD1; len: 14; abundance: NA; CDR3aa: CASSWGQGWTEAFF; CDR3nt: TGTGCCAGCAGCTGGGGACAGGGGTGGACTGAAGCTTTCTTT
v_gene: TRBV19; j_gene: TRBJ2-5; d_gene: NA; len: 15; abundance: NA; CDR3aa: CASSKALQVGETQYF; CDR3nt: TGTGCCAGTAGTAAAGCCCTTCAGGTAGGAGAGACCCAGTACTTC
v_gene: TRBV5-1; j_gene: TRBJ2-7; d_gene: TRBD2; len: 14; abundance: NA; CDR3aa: CASSLVGGQGEQYF; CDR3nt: TGCGCCAGCAGCTTGGTGGGAGGGCAGGGCGAGCAGTACTTC
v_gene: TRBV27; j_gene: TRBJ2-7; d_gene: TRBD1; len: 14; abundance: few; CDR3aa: CASRGGTGYYEQYF; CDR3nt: TGTGCCAGCAGGGGTGGGACAGGGTACTACGAGCAGTACTTC
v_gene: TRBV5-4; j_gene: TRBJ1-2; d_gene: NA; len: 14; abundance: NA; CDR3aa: CASSLGRTDDGYTF; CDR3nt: TGTGCCAGCAGCCTCGGACGGACGGATGATGGCTACACCTTC
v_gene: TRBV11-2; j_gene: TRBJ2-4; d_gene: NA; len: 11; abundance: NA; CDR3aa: CASSLDTIQYF; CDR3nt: TGTGCCAGCAGCTTAGATACCATTCAGTACTTC
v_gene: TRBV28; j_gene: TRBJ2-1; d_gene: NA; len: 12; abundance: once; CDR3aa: CASSKSTDEQFF; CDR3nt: TGTGCCAGCAGTAAATCAACAGATGAGCAGTTCTTC
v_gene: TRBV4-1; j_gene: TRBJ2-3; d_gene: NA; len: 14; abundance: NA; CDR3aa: CASSQDRMADTQYF; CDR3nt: TGCGCCAGCAGCCAAGATCGGATGGCAGATACGCAGTATTTT
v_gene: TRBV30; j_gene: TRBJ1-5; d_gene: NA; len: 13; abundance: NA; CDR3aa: CAWSKQSNQPQHF; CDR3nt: TGTGCCTGGAGTAAGCAGTCCAATCAGCCCCAGCATTTT
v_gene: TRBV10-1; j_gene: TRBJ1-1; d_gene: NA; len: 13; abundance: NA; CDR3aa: CASSESRSSGTFF; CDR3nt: TGCGCCAGCAGTGAGTCGAGAAGTTCGGGGACTTTCTTT
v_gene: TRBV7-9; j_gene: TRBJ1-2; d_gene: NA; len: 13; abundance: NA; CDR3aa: CASSLNSNYGYTF; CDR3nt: TGTGCCAGCAGCTTAAACAGCAACTATGGCTACACCTTC
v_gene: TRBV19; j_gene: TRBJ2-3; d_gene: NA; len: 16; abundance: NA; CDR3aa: CASSTQWGSGTDTQYF; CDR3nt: TGTGCCAGTAGTACCCAGTGGGGGAGCGGAACAGATACGCAGTATTTT
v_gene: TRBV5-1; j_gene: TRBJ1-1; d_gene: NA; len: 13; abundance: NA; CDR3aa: CASRQGPSEVAFF; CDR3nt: TGCGCCAGCAGACAAGGACCCTCGGAGGTAGCTTTCTTT
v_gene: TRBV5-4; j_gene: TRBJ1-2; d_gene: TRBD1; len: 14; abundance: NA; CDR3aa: CASSWVDREGGYTF; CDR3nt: TGTGCCAGCAGCTGGGTTGACAGGGAAGGCGGCTACACCTTC
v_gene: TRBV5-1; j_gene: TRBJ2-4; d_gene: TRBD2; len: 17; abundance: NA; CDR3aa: CASSLDNNRGGGNIQYF; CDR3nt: TGCGCCAGCAGCTTAGACAACAATAGGGGCGGGGGAAACATTCAGTACTTC
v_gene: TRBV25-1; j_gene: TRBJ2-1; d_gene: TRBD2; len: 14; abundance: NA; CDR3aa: CASRGSSGFNEQFF; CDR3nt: TGTGCCAGCAGAGGGTCTAGCGGGTTCAATGAGCAGTTCTTC
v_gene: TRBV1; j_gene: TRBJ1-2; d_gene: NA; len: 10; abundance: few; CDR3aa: CTSSPPKISF; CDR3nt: TGCACCAGCAGCCCACCGAAGATCTCCTTC
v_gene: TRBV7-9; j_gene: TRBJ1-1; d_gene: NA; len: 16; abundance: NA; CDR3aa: CASSLPQQGPNTEAFF; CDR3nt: TGTGCCAGCAGCTTACCCCAACAGGGACCGAACACTGAAGCTTTCTTT
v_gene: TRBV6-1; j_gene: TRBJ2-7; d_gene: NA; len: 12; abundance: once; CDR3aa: CASSDSFYEQYF; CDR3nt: TGTGCCAGCAGTGACAGCTTTTACGAGCAGTACTTC
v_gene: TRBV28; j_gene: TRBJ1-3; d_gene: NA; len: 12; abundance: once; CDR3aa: CASAASGNTIYF; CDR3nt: TGTGCCAGCGCGGCCTCTGGAAACACCATATATTTT
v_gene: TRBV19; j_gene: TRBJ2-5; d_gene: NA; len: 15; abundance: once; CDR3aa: CASSISGYGGETQYF; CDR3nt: TGTGCCAGTAGTATATCTGGATACGGCGGGGAGACCCAGTACTTC
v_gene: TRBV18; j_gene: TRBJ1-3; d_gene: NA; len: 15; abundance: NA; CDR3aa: CASSPRSDSGNTIYF; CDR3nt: TGTGCCAGCTCACCAAGGTCAGACTCTGGAAACACCATATATTTT
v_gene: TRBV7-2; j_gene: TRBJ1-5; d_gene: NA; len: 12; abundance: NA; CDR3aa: CASSFGIQPQHF; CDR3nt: TGTGCCAGCAGCTTTGGGATCCAGCCCCAGCATTTT
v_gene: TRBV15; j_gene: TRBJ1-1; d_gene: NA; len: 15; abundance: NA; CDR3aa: CATSRGGTGNTEAFF; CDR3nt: TGTGCCACCAGCAGAGGAGGGACGGGAAACACTGAAGCTTTCTTT
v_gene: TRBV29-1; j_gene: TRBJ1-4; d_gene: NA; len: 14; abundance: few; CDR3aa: CSVHARGGNEKLFF; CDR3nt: TGCAGCGTCCATGCCCGGGGTGGGAATGAAAAACTGTTTTTT
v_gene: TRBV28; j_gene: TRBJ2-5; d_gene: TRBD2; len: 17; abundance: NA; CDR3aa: CASSPGGAAGGPQTQYF; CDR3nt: TGTGCCAGCAGTCCGGGGGGGGCTGCGGGAGGGCCCCAGACCCAGTACTTC
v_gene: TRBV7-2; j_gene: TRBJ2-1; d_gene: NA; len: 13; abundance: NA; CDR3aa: CASSTNLRDEQFF; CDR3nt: TGTGCCAGCAGCACCAATCTGCGGGATGAGCAGTTCTTC
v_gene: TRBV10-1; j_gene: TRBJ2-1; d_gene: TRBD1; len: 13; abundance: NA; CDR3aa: CASREQGEGEQFF; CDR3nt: TGCGCCAGCAGAGAACAGGGGGAAGGTGAGCAGTTCTTC
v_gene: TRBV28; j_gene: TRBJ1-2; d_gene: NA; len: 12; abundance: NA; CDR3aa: CASSLRGTGYTF; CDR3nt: TGTGCCAGCAGCCTAAGGGGAACTGGCTACACCTTC
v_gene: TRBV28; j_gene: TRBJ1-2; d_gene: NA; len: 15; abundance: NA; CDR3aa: CASSMTGSPVYGYTF; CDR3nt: TGTGCCAGCAGTATGACGGGAAGCCCGGTCTATGGCTACACCTTC
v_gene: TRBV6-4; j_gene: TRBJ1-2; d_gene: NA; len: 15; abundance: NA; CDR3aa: CASSNWDGRNYGYTF; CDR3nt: TGTGCCAGCAGTAACTGGGACGGGCGTAACTATGGCTACACCTTC
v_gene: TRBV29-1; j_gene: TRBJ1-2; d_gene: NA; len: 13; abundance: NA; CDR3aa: CSVESQGAYGYTF; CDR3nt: TGCAGCGTTGAATCACAGGGCGCCTATGGCTACACCTTC
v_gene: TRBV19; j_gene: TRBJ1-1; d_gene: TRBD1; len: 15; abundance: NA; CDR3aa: CASNPTGQGISEAFF; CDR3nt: TGTGCCAGTAACCCCACGGGACAGGGAATCTCTGAAGCTTTCTTT
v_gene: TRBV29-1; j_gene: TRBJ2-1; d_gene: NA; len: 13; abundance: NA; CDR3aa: CSVKNFVSDEQFF; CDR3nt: TGCAGCGTGAAGAATTTTGTTTCGGATGAGCAGTTCTTC
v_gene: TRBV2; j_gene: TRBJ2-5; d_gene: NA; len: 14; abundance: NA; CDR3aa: CASIAGSMWETQYF; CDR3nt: TGTGCCAGCATCGCGGGATCGATGTGGGAGACCCAGTACTTC
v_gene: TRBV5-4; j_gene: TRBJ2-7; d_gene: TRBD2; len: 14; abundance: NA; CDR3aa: CASSLVAGGLEQYF; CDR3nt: TGTGCCAGCAGCTTGGTAGCGGGAGGGCTGGAGCAGTACTTC
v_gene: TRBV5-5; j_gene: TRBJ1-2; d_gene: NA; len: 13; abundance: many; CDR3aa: CASSLGQSHGYTF; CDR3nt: TGTGCCAGCAGCTTGGGACAGAGCCATGGCTACACCTTC
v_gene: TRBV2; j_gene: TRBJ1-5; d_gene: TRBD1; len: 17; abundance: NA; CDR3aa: CASSRHSGGVGNQPQHF; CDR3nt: TGTGCCAGCAGTAGACACTCAGGGGGCGTCGGCAATCAGCCCCAGCATTTT
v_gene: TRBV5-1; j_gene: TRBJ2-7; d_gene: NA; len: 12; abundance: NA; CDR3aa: CASSRDRHEQYF; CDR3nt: TGCGCCAGCAGCAGGGATCGGCACGAGCAGTACTTC